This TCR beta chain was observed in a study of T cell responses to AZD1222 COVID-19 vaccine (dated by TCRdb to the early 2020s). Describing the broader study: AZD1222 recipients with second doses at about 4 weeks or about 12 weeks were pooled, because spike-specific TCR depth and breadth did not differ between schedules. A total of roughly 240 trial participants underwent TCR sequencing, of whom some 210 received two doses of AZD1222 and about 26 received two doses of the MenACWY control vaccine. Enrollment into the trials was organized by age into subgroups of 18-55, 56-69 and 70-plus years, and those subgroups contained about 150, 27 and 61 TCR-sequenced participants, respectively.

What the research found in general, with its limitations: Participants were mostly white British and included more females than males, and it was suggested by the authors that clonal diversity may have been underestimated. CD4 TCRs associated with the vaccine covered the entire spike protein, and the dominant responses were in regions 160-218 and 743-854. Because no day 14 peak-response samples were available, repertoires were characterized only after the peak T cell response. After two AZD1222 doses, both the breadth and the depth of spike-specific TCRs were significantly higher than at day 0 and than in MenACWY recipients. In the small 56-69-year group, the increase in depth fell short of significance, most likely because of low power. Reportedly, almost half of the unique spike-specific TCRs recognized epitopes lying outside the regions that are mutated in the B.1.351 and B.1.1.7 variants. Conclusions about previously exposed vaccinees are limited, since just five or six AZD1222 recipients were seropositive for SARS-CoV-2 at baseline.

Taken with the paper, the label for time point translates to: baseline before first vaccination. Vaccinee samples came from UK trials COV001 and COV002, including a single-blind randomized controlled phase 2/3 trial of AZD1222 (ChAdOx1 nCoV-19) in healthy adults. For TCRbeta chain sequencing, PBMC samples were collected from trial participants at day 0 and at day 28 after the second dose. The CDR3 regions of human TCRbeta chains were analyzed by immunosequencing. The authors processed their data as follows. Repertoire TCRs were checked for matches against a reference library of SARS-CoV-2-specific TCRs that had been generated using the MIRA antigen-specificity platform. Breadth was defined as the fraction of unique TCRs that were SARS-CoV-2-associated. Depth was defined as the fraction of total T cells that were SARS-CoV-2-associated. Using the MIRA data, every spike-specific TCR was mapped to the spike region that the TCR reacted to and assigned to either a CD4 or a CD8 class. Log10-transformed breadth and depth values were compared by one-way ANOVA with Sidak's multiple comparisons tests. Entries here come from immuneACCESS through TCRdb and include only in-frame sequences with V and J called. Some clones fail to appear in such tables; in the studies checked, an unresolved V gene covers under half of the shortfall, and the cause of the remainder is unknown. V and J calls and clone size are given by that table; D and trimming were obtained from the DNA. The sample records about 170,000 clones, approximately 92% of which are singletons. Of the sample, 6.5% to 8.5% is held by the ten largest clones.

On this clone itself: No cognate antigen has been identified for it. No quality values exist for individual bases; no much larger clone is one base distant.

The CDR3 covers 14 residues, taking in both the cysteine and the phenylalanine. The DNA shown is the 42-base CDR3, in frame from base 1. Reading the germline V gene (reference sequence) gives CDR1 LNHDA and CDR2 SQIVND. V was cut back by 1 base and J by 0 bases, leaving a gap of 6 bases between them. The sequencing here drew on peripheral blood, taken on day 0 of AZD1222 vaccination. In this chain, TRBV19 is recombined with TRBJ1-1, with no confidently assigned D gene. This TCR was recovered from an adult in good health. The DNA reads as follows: TGTGCCAGTAGTATAGGGGCAGTGAACACTGAAGCTTTCTTT. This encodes CASSIGAVNTEAFF. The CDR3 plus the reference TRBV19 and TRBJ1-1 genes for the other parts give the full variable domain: DGGITQSPKYLFRKEGQNVTLSCEQNLNHDAMYWYRQDPGQGLRLIYYSQIVNDFQKGDIAEGYSVSREKKESFPLTVTSAQKNPTAFYLCASSIGAVNTEAFFGQGTRLTVV.